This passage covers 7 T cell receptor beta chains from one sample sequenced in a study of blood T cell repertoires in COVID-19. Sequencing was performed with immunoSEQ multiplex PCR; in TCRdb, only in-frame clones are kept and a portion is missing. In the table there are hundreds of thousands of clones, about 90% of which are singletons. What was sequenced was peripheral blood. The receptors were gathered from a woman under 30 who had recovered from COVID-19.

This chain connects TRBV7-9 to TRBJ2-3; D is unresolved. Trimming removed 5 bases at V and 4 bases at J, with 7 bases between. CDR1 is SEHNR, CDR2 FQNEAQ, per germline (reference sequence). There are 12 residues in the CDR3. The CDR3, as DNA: TGTGCCAGCAGCCCCCTAGCAGATACGCAGTATTTT. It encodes CASSPLADTQYF.

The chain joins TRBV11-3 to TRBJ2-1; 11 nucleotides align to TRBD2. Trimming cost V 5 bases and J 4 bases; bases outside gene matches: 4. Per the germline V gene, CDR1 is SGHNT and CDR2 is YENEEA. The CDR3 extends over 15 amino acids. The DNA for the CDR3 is TGTGCCAGCAGCGAGATAGCGGGAGGGTACAATGAGCAGTTCTTC. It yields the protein CASSEIAGGYNEQFF.

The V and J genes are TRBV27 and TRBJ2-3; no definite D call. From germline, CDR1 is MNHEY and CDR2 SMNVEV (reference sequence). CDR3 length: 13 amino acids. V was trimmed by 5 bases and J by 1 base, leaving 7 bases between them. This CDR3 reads CASSLFRTDTQYF. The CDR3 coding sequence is TGTGCCAGCAGTCTTTTCCGCACAGATACGCAGTATTTT.

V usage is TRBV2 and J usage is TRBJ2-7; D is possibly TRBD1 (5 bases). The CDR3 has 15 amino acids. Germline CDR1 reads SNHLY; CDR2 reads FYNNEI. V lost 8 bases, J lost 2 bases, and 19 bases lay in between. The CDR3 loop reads CASQYGRATTYEQYV. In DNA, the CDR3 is TGTGCCAGCCAATACGGCAGGGCCACTACCTACGAGCAGTACGTC.

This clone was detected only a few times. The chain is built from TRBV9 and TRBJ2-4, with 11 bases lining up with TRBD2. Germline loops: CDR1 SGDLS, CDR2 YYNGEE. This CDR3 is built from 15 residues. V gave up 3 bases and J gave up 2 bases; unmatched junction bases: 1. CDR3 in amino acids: CASSGTSGPKNIQYF. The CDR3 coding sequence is TGTGCCAGCAGCGGGACTAGCGGGCCCAAAAACATTCAGTACTTC.

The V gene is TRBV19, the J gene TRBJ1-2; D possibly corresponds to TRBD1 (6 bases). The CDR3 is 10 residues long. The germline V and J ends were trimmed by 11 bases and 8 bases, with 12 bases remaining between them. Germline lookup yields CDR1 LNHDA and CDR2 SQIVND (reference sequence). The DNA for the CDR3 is TGTGCCTCAGGGGCTTACGGCTACACCTTC. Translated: CASGAYGYTF. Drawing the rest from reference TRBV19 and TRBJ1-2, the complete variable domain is DGGITQSPKYLFRKEGQNVTLSCEQNLNHDAMYWYRQDPGQGLRLIYYSQIVNDFQKGDIAEGYSVSREKKESFPLTVTSAQKNPTAFYLCASGAYGYTFGSGTRLTVV.

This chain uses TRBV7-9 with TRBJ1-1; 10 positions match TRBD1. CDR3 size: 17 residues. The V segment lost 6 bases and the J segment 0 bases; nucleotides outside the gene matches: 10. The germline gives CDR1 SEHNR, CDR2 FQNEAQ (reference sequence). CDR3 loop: CASRLQTGGALNTEAFF. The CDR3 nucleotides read TGTGCCAGCAGGTTACAGACAGGGGGCGCTTTGAACACTGAAGCTTTCTTT.